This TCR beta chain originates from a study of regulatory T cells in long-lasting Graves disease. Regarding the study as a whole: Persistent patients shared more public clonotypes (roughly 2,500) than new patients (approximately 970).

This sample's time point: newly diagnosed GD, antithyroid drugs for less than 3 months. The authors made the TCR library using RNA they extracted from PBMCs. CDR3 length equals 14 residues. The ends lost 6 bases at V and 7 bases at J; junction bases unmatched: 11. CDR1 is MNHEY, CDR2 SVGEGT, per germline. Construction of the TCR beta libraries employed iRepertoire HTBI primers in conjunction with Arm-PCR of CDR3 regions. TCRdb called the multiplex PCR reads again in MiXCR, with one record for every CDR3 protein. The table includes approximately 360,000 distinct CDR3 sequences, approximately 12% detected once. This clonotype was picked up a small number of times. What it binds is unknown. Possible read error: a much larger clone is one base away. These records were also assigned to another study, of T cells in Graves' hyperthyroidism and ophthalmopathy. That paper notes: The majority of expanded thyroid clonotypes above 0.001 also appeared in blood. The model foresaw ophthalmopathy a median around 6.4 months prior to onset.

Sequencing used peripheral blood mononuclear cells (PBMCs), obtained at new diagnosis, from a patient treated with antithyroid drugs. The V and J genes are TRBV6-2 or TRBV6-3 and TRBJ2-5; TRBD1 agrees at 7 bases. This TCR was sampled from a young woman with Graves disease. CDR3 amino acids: CASRADRVPGTQYF. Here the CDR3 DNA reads TGTGCCAGCAGAGCCGACAGGGTGCCAGGGACCCAGTACTTC.